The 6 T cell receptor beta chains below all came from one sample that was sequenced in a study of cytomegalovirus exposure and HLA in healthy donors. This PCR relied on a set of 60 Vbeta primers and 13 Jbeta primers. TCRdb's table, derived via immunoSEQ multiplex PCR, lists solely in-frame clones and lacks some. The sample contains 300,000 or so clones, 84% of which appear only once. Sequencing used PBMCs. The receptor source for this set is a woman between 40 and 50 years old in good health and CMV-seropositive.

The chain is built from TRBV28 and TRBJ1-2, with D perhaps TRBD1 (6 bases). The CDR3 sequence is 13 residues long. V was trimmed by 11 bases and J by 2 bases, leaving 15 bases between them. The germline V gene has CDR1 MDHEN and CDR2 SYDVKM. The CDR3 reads CAVTTGPNYGYTF. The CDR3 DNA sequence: TGTGCCGTGACGACAGGACCAAACTATGGCTACACCTTC.

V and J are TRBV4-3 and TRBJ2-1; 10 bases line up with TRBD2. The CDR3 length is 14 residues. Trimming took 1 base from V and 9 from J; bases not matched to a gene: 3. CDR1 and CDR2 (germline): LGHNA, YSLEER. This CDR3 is CASSQGGLASEQFF. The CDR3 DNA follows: TGCGCCAGCAGCCAAGGGGGACTAGCGAGTGAGCAGTTCTTC.

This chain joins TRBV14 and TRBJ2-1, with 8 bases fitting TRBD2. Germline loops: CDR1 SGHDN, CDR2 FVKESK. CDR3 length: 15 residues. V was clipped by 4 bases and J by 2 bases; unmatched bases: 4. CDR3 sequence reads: CASSPSGSPYNEQFF. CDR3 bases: TGTGCCAGCAGCCCCAGCGGGAGCCCCTACAATGAGCAGTTCTTC.

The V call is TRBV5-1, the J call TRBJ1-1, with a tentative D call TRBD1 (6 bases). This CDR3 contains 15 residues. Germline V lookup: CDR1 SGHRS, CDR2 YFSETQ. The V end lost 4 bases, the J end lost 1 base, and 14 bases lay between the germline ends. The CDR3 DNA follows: TGCGCCAGCAGCGACCTGGGGGGGGCGAACACTGAAGCTTTCTTT. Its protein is CASSDLGGANTEAFF.

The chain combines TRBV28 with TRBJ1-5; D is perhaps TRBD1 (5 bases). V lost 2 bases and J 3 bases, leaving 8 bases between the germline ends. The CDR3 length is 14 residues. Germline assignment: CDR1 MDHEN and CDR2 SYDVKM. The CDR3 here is CASSLARVNQPQHF. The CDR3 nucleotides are TGTGCCAGCAGTTTAGCCAGGGTCAATCAGCCCCAGCATTTT.

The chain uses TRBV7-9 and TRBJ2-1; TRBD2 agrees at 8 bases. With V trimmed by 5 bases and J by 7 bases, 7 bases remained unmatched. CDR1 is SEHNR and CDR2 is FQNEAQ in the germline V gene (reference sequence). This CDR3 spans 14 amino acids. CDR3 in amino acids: CASSLPGGGNEQFF. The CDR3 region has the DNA TGTGCCAGCAGCCTACCGGGAGGGGGTAATGAGCAGTTCTTC. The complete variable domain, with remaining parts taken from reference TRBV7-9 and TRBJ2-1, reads DTGVSQNPRHKITKRGQNVTFRCDPISEHNRLYWYRQTLGQGPEFLTYFQNEAQLEKSRLLSDRFSAERPKGSFSTLEIQRTEQGDSAMYLCASSLPGGGNEQFFGPGTRLTVL.